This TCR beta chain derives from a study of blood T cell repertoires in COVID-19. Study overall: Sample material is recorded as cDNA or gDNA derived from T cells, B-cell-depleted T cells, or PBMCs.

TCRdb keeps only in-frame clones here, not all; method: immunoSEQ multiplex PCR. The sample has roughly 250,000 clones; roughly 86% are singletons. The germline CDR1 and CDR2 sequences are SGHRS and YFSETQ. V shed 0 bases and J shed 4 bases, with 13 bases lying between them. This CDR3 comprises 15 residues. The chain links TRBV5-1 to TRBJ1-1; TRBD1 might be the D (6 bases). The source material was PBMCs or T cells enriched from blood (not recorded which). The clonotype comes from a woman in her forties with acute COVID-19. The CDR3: CASSLARGFGTEAFF. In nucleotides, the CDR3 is TGCGCCAGCAGCTTGGCGAGGGGGTTCGGCACTGAAGCTTTCTTT.